Detailed here is one T cell receptor beta chain. The antigen is unknown. These data come from a study of T cell responses to AZD1222 COVID-19 vaccine. Produced via immunoSEQ multiplex PCR; TCRdb's table is partial and in-frame only. Of about 85,000 clones listed, roughly 86% were seen once; the top ten hold roughly 6%. Germline V gene data show CDR1 as LGHDT and CDR2 as YNNKEL (reference sequence). The CDR3 covers 11 residues. V lost 6 bases, J lost 8 bases, and 8 bases lay in between. Study-wide points: Reportedly, nearly half the spike-specific TCRs target unmutated variant regions. Spike was spanned by vaccine-associated CD4 TCRs, with dominance at 160-218 and 743-854. An increase in Spike-specific TCR breadth and depth was observed after two AZD1222 doses.

The TCR sequence derives from an adult in good health. Sequencing was performed on peripheral blood, taken on day 0 of AZD1222 vaccination. This chain uses TRBV3-1 (or the pseudogene TRBV3-2) with TRBJ2-1; D ambiguous. CDR3 nucleotides: TGTGCCAGCAGTTTAGTTTATGAGCAGTTCTTC. Its protein is CASSLVYEQFF.